Reported below is one T cell receptor beta chain. What it recognizes is unknown. As for time point: persistent/refractory GD, antithyroid drugs over 5 years with positive TRAb. PBMCs provided the RNA from which the TCR library was made. The length of the CDR3 is 14 residues. V was clipped by 5 bases and J by 1 base, with 10 bases between them. The data derive from a study of regulatory T cells in long-lasting Graves disease. Study overall: Persistent cases took antithyroid drugs over 5 years and stayed TSH receptor antibody positive. Notes on the study in general: Possibly, too few samples lowered accuracy. TRBV28, TRBJ1-2 and TRBJ2-5 were favored in persistent disease.

To make TCR beta libraries, researchers used iRepertoire HTBI primers and Arm-PCR of CDR3 regions. Authors' processing steps: Roughly 65 TRBV and approximately 13 TRBJ segments were identified across samples. Each CDR3 protein gets one entry after TCRdb re-called the multiplex PCR reads with MiXCR. TCRdb, not the authors, supplied the V and J calls. The table shows about 660,000 distinct CDR3 sequences, with about 32% occurring only once. This chain links TRBV12-3 or TRBV12-4 with TRBJ2-3; D perhaps matches TRBD1 (6 bases). This TCR came from a female donor with Graves disease. The specimen comprised peripheral blood mononuclear cells (PBMCs), sampled when the disease was refractory, from a patient treated with antithyroid drugs. The CDR3 DNA is TGTGCCAGCAGTAAAAGACAGGGCACAGATACGCAGTATTTT. The encoded protein is CASSKRQGTDTQYF.